This record concerns one T cell receptor (beta chain) sequence. The CDR3 totals 16 residues. V shed 7 bases and J 4 bases; nucleotides not matched to a gene: 14. CDR1 and CDR2 (germline): MNHGY, SAAAGT. The data were produced by immunoSEQ multiplex PCR, yet TCRdb's version contains in-frame clones alone and is incomplete. The sample yields some 2 million clones, about 95% seen once. The sample belongs to a study of shared clonotypes between healthy human individuals. As for the study in general: For every donor, three CD4 naive, three CD4 memory, two CD8 naive and one CD8 memory plates were used.

CD8 cells regarded as naive lacked CD45RO, were positively chosen for CCR7, and omitted terminally differentiated effector memory CD45RA+ cells. The sample taken for sequencing was naive CD8+ T cells sorted from blood. The TCR sequence derives from a man between 18 and 29 years old in good health. The V call is TRBV6-8, the J call TRBJ2-3; 7 bases map to TRBD2. The CDR3 loop reads CASTNQPGRPPDTQYF. DNA for the CDR3: TGTGCCAGCACCAACCAGCCCGGGAGGCCCCCAGATACGCAGTATTTT.